This TCR beta chain emerged from a study of T cell repertoires in cytomegalovirus infection. Study results and caveats: Within the response measured ex vivo, HLA-C-restricted CMV-specific TCR beta clonotypes were dominant.

V was clipped by 4 bases and J by 3 bases, with 21 bases between them. The CDR3 extends over 18 amino acids. Germline V lookup: CDR1 SEHNR, CDR2 FQNEAQ (reference sequence). TCRdb processed the reads anew with MiXCR; each CDR3 protein has one entry. The table shows 100,000 to 150,000 distinct CDR3 sequences, with about 24% occurring only once. This clonotype was seen only a few times. No antigen is known for it. The sample comprised PBMCs, sequenced either directly or after in vitro stimulation (not recorded which). The chain couples TRBV7-9 to TRBJ2-2; tentatively, D is TRBD1 (6 bases). This clonotype was sampled from a human donor in good health (CMV status not recorded). Some clones in this sample may be carry-over from other donors' samples. This CDR3 reads CASSSVQGSPHHTGELFF. DNA for the CDR3: TGTGCCAGCAGCTCCGTACAGGGATCCCCCCATCACACCGGGGAGCTGTTTTTT. The full variable domain, rest sourced from reference TRBV7-9 and TRBJ2-2, is DTGVSQNPRHKITKRGQNVTFRCDPISEHNRLYWYRQTLGQGPEFLTYFQNEAQLEKSRLLSDRFSAERPKGSFSTLEIQRTEQGDSAMYLCASSSVQGSPHHTGELFFGEGSRLTVL.